The 17 T cell receptor beta chains in this list originate from one sample, sequenced in a study of long-term antiretroviral therapy in people with HIV. At survey level, the immunoSEQ assay was run in its v3.0 version. Produced via immunoSEQ multiplex PCR; TCRdb's table is partial and in-frame only. The table shows approximately 34,000 clones, with roughly four fifths occurring only once. This specimen was unsorted PBMCs, taken 1 year after starting antiretroviral therapy. The source is a man aged 18-30 years with HIV.

The genes are TRBV6-6 and TRBJ1-2; 7 positions match TRBD1. The CDR3 extends over 16 amino acids. Per germline, CDR1 MNHNY and CDR2 SVGAGI (reference sequence). The J segment lost 3 bases and the V segment lost 4 bases, leaving 11 bases of the junction unmatched. CDR3 in amino acids: CASSSSGGRGDYGYTF. CDR3 bases: TGTGCCAGCAGTTCCTCAGGGGGGAGGGGAGACTATGGCTACACCTTC.

The chain couples TRBV5-4 to TRBJ2-7, with D maybe TRBD2 (7 bases). The CDR3 has 14 residues. Germline loops: CDR1 SGHNT, CDR2 YYREEE (reference sequence). Trimming took 2 bases from V and 0 from J, leaving 9 bases between them. The CDR3 DNA sequence: TGTGCCAGCAGCTTAGGGGGGGGCTCCTACGAGCAGTACTTC. This translates into CASSLGGGSYEQYF.

The chain joins TRBV7-9 to TRBJ2-1; D call uncertain. Germline V CDR1 and CDR2: SEHNR, FQNEAQ (reference sequence). The V end was cut by 5 bases, the J end by 5 bases, with 16 bases between. The CDR3 loop spans 15 amino acids. Here the CDR3 DNA reads TGTGCCAGCAGCCCAAACTACGCCAGAAACAATGAGCAGTTCTTC. Its protein product is CASSPNYARNNEQFF.

The J gene is TRBJ1-1, the V gene TRBV10-3; TRBD1 agrees at 7 bases. Germline trimming cut 2 bases from V and 4 bases from J; bases unmatched to any gene: 10. Germline values: CDR1 ENHRY, CDR2 SYGVKD. The CDR3 totals 16 residues. CDR3 DNA: TGTGCCATCAGTGAGAGTGCCGGGGACAGTCCCACTGAAGCTTTCTTT. As protein: CAISESAGDSPTEAFF.

V gene TRBV4-3 combines with J gene TRBJ2-1, with D possibly matching TRBD1 (6 bases). Per the germline V gene, CDR1 is LGHNA and CDR2 is YSLEER. The CDR3 totals 15 residues. With 0 bases removed from V and 9 bases from J, the gap between germline ends came to 15 bases. CDR3 amino acids: CASSQDPQGEAEQFF. The CDR3 region has the DNA TGCGCCAGCAGCCAAGATCCACAGGGAGAGGCTGAGCAGTTCTTC.

This clone showed up just a few times. The chain joins TRBV6-5 to TRBJ1-2; no clear D. CDR3 size: 13 residues. Trimming took off 2 bases at V and 5 bases at J, with 9 bases between the two ends. Germline V gene sequence: CDR1 MNHEY, CDR2 SVGAGI. CDR3: CASSYGRLYGYTF. CDR3 nucleotides: TGTGCCAGCAGTTACGGACGGCTGTATGGCTACACCTTC.

The genes are TRBV6-6 and TRBJ2-1; 9 bases agree with TRBD1. V was clipped by 2 bases and J by 3 bases; unmatched bases: 2. Germline lookup yields CDR1 MNHNY and CDR2 SVGAGI (reference sequence). The CDR3 is 15 residues long. The CDR3 loop reads CASSYLDRGYNEQFF. The CDR3 region has the DNA TGTGCCAGCAGTTACCTGGACAGGGGCTACAATGAGCAGTTCTTC.

The genes are TRBV18 and TRBJ2-5, with TRBD1 identical over 9 bases. The CDR3 length is 15 residues. V was clipped by 2 bases and J by 0 bases; unmatched bases: 1. CDR1 and CDR2 (germline): KGHSH, LQKENI. Here the CDR3 reads CASSPDRGYQETQYF. The CDR3 DNA is TGTGCCAGCTCACCAGACAGGGGGTACCAAGAGACCCAGTACTTC.

V gene TRBV28 combines with J gene TRBJ2-7, with TRBD1 as a possible D gene (5 bases). V was cut by 4 bases and J by 5 bases, with 12 bases left in between. The CDR3 covers 13 residues. Germline V lookup: CDR1 MDHEN, CDR2 SYDVKM. The CDR3 region is CASSSRRAHEQYF. CDR3 bases: TGTGCCAGCAGTTCCCGCAGGGCCCACGAGCAGTACTTC.

The chain recombines TRBV7-8 with TRBJ2-7, with 10 bases matching TRBD1. The germline CDR1 and CDR2 sequences are SGHVS and FQNEAQ. The CDR3 has 16 amino acids. Trimming cost V 3 bases and J 4 bases; bases outside gene matches: 9. CDR3 residues: CASSFGTGAGVYEQYF. Written as DNA, the CDR3 is TGTGCCAGCAGCTTTGGGACAGGGGCTGGGGTGTACGAGCAGTACTTC.

This chain connects TRBV27 to TRBJ2-7; TRBD1 matches 7 bases. Germline loops: CDR1 MNHEY, CDR2 SMNVEV (reference sequence). The CDR3 totals 16 residues. After removal of 5 bases from V and 1 base from J, the junction contained 11 bases not matched to a gene. This CDR3 is CASSPSTGVISYEQYF. CDR3 nucleotide sequence: TGTGCCAGCAGTCCAAGTACAGGGGTCATTTCCTACGAGCAGTACTTC.

This chain connects TRBV6-5 to TRBJ1-5; D is possibly TRBD1 (6 bases). The germline CDR1 and CDR2 sequences are MNHEY and SVGAGI. V was shortened by 7 bases and J by 2 bases, with 12 bases between the two germline ends. There are 14 residues in the CDR3. CDR3: CASNLDSRNQPQHF. The CDR3 DNA sequence: TGTGCCAGCAACCTGGACAGCCGCAATCAGCCCCAGCATTTT.

This rearrangement joins TRBV6-5 to TRBJ2-1; possible D gene TRBD2, 6 bases. Germline CDR1 and CDR2: MNHEY and SVGAGI. Trimming removed 0 bases from V and 4 bases from J, with 13 bases in between. CDR3 length: 16 amino acids. The CDR3 region is CASSYSYGEEYNEQFF. The CDR3, as DNA: TGTGCCAGCAGTTACTCATATGGGGAGGAGTACAATGAGCAGTTCTTC.

The chain joins TRBV7-9 to TRBJ2-5; tentative D call: TRBD2 (6 bases). This CDR3 has 14 amino acids. With 5 bases removed from V and 5 bases from J, the gap between germline ends came to 15 bases. Germline V CDR1 and CDR2: SEHNR, FQNEAQ (reference sequence). The CDR3 region has the DNA TGTGCCAGCAGCCTTGGGACTTCTGGGGAGACCCAGTACTTC. It translates to CASSLGTSGETQYF.

This clone was seen once. The rearrangement uses TRBV20-1 and TRBJ2-7; D gene ambiguous. The germline CDR1 and CDR2 sequences are DFQATT and SNEGSKA (reference sequence). V gave up 1 base and J gave up 4 bases, with 5 bases separating them. The length of the CDR3 is 11 residues. The CDR3 sequence: CSARGPYEQYF. The CDR3 DNA sequence: TGCAGTGCTAGAGGACCGTACGAGCAGTACTTC.

The chain recombines TRBV5-4 with TRBJ2-7; 7 bases line up with TRBD2. The germline gives CDR1 SGHNT, CDR2 YYREEE (reference sequence). The CDR3 has 15 residues. Trimming cost V 5 bases and J 1 base; bases outside gene matches: 9. In nucleotides, the CDR3 is TGTGCCAGCAGGAAAGGACTAGAAGGTTCCTACGAGCAGTACTTC. Encoded protein: CASRKGLEGSYEQYF.

This chain links TRBV13 with TRBJ1-1, with a tentative D call TRBD1 (5 bases). There are 13 residues in the CDR3. Germline V gene lookup returns CDR1 PRHDT and CDR2 FYEKMQ (reference sequence). V lost 3 bases, J lost 3 bases, and 8 bases lay in between. CDR3 protein: CASSFGRDTEAFF. The CDR3 DNA follows: TGTGCCAGCAGCTTCGGCAGGGACACTGAAGCTTTCTTT.